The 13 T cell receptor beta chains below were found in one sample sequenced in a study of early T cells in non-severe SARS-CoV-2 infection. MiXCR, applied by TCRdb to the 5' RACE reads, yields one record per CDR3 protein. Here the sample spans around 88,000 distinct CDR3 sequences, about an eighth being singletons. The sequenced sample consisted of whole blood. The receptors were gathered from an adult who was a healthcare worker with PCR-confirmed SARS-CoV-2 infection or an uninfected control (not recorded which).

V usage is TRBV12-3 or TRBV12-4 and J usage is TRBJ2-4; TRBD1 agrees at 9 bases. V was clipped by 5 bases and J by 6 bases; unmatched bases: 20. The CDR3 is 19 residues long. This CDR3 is CASSTSGGGQGEKRNIQYF. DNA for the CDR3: TGTGCCAGCAGTACTTCTGGGGGGGGACAGGGCGAGAAGAGAAACATTCAGTACTTC.

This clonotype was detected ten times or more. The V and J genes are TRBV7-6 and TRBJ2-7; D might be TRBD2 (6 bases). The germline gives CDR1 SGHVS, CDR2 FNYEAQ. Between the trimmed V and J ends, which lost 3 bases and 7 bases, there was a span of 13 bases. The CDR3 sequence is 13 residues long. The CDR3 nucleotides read TGTGCCAGCAGCTTCGACGGGAGTGGTGAGCAGTACTTC. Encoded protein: CASSFDGSGEQYF.

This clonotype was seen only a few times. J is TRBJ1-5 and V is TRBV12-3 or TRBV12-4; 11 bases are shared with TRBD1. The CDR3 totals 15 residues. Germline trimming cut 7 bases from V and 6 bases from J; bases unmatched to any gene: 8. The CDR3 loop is CASTQGTGGFQPQHF. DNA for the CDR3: TGTGCCAGCACCCAGGGGACAGGGGGATTTCAGCCCCAGCATTTT.

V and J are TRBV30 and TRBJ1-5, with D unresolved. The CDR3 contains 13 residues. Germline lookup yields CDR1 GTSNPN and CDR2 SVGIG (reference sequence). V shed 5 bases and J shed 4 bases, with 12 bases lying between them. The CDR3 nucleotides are TGTGCCTGGGCCCTTAAAGGGAATCAGCCCCAGCATTTT. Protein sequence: CAWALKGNQPQHF.

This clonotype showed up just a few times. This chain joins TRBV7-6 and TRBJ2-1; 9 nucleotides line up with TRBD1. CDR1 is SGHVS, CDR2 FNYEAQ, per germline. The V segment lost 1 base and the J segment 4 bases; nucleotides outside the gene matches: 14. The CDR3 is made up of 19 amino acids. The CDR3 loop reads CASSLGSGTGTGSYNEQFF. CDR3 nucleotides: TGTGCCAGCAGCTTAGGTAGTGGGACCGGGACAGGGTCTTACAATGAGCAGTTCTTC.

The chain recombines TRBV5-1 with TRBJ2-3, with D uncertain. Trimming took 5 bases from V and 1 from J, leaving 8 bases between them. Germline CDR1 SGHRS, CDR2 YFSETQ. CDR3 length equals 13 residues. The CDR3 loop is CASSMAGTDTQYF. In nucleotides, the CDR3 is TGCGCCAGCAGTATGGCGGGCACAGATACGCAGTATTTT. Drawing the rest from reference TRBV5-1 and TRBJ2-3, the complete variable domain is KAGVTQTPRYLIKTRGQQVTLSCSPISGHRSVSWYQQTPGQGLQFLFEYFSETQRNKGNFPGRFSGRQFSNSRSEMNVSTLELGDSALYLCASSMAGTDTQYFGPGTRLTVL.

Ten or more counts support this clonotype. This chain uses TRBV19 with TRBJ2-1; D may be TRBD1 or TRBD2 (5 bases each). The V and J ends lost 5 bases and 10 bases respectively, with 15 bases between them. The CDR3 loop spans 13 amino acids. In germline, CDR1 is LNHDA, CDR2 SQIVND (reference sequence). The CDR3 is CASSFQGAEEQFF. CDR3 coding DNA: TGTGCCAGTAGTTTTCAGGGAGCTGAGGAGCAGTTCTTC.

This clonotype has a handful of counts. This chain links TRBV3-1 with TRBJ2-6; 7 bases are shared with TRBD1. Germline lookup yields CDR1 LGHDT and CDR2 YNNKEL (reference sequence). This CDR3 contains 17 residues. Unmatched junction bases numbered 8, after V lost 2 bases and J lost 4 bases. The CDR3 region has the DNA TGTGCCAGCAGCCAAACCATAGGGGGCGCCGGGGCCAACGTCCTGACTTTC. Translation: CASSQTIGGAGANVLTF.

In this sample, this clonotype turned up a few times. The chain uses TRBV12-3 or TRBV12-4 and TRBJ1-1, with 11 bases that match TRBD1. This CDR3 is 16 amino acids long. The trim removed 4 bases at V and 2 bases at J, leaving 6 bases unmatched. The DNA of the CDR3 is TGTGCCAGCAGTTGGGACAGGGGGACGAGAAACACTGAAGCTTTCTTT. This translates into CASSWDRGTRNTEAFF.

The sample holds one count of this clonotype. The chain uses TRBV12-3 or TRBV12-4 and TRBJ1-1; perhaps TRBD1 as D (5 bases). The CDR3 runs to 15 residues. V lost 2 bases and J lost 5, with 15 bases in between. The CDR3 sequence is CASSLIGSGLTEAFF. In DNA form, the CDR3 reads TGTGCCAGCAGTTTAATTGGGTCAGGGTTGACTGAAGCTTTCTTT.

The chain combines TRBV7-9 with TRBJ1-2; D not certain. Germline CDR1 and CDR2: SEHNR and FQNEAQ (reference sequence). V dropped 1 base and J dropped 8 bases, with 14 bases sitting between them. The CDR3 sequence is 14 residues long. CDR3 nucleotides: TGTGCCAGCAGCTTAGTGAAAGGGCCCCGCGGCTACACCTTC. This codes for CASSLVKGPRGYTF.

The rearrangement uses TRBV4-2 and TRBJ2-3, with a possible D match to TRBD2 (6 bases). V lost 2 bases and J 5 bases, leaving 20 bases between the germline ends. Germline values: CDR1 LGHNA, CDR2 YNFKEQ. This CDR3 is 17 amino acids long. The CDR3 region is CASSQISVAEGGDTQYF. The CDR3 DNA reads TGTGCCAGCAGCCAAATTTCTGTAGCGGAGGGAGGAGATACGCAGTATTTT.

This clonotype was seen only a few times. DNA of the CDR3: TGCAGCGTTAGGGTGGGGAACACCGGGGAGCTGTTTTTT. This codes for CSVRVGNTGELFF. V is TRBV29-1 and J is TRBJ2-2, with D unresolved. CDR3 length: 13 amino acids. Trimming shortened V by 5 bases and J by 1 base, and 8 bases separated the two germline ends. Looked up from germline, CDR1 is SQVTM and CDR2 is ANQGSEA.